What follows are 22 T cell receptor beta chains derived from one specimen sequenced in a study of blood T cells in healthy people across ages (dated by TCRdb to about 2015). Receptors were amplified or captured by 5' RACE. Sequencing relied on an Illumina HiSeq 2500. The second PCR ran for roughly 6 to 11 cycles and used a J-beta primer mix along with a sample-barcoded 5' primer. TCRdb applied fastp at Q25 and MiXCR to the public reads, then kept only in-frame beta chains. Merged by CDR3 protein, the rows form single entries marked with the most common genes and DNA. Here the sample has roughly 830,000 distinct CDR3 sequences; under 80% occur a single time. The top ten hold around a quarter of the sample. Sequenced material: blood. Receptors were obtained from a man aged 25 to 45 in good health.

This clonotype was found once. This rearrangement joins TRBV10-3 to TRBJ1-1, with TRBD1 matching over 11 bases. The V and J ends lost 1 base and 0 bases, in that order; junction bases with no gene match: 1. CDR3 size: 16 residues. From germline, CDR1 is ENHRY and CDR2 SYGVKD. CDR3 amino acids: CAISEWDRGMNTEAFF. CDR3 DNA: TGTGCCATCAGTGAGTGGGACAGGGGGATGAACACTGAAGCTTTCTTT.

This sequence joins TRBV2 and TRBJ2-3; 8 bases line up with TRBD2. CDR1 is SNHLY and CDR2 is FYNNEI in the germline V gene. Unmatched junction bases numbered 6, after V lost 5 bases and J lost 2 bases. The CDR3 is 15 residues long. The DNA of the CDR3 is TGTGCCAGCAGTCTCTTTGGACTAGCCACAGATACGCAGTATTTT. Residues: CASSLFGLATDTQYF.

The chain employs TRBV2 and TRBJ2-5; possibly TRBD1 for D (6 bases). Trimming took 1 base from V and 13 from J, leaving 10 bases between them. This CDR3 has 11 residues. CDR1 is SNHLY, CDR2 FYNNEI, per germline. The CDR3, as DNA: TGTGCCAGCAGTGAAGACAGGGCCCCGTACTTC. It is translated as CASSEDRAPYF.

Comments on this clonotype: At one end, the junction sequence differs from germline, possibly due to a read error. This sequence joins TRBV15 and TRBJ2-1; TRBD1 aligns across 11 bases. There are 16 residues in the CDR3. Looked up from germline, CDR1 is LNHNV and CDR2 is YYDKDF (reference sequence). The CDR3 coding sequence is TGTGCCACTAGCAGAGATTTGGGACAGGGGGTGAATGAGCAGTTCTTC. This sequence encodes CATSRDLGQGVNEQFF.

This chain links TRBV28 with TRBJ2-7; D is possibly TRBD1 (5 bases). The germline gives CDR1 MDHEN, CDR2 SYDVKM. V lost 4 bases and J lost 1, with 20 bases in between. The length of the CDR3 is 17 residues. The CDR3 DNA reads TGTGCCAGCAGTTCCCCGGGCTACAGGCCTCATTCCTACGAGCAGTACTTC. It encodes CASSSPGYRPHSYEQYF. Filled out from reference TRBV28 and TRBJ2-7, the complete variable domain reads DVKVTQSSRYLVKRTGEKVFLECVQDMDHENMFWYRQDPGLGLRLIYFSYDVKMKEKGDIPEGYSVSREKKERFSLILESASTNQTSMYLCASSSPGYRPHSYEQYFGPGTRLTVT.

The chain carries TRBV7-8 and TRBJ2-1, with 10 nucleotides matching TRBD2. This CDR3 is 19 amino acids long. CDR1 and CDR2 from the germline V gene are SGHVS and FQNEAQ. With 3 bases clipped from V and 4 bases from J, the junction kept 15 bases outside the gene matches. DNA for the CDR3: TGTGCCAGCAGCTTTTGGGGAGCGGGGGGGCCGAGGGGGTACAATGAGCAGTTCTTC. Translated, it gives CASSFWGAGGPRGYNEQFF.

This clonotype has more than one count but fewer than ten. This rearrangement joins TRBV29-1 to TRBJ2-7, with 7 bases aligning to TRBD1. This CDR3 has 13 residues. The germline CDR1 and CDR2 sequences are SQVTM and ANQGSEA. V lost 2 bases to trimming and J lost 2 bases; unmatched junction nucleotides: 3. CDR3 coding DNA: TGCAGCGTTGAATCGACAGGGACCTACGAGCAGTACTTC. It specifies CSVESTGTYEQYF.

This clonotype was counted only a few times. The rearrangement joins TRBV7-6 to TRBJ2-3; 9 nucleotides agree with TRBD2. This CDR3 has 17 amino acids. Germline loops: CDR1 SGHVS, CDR2 FNYEAQ. V shed 2 bases, J shed 1 base, and the junction held 7 bases outside the gene matches. CDR3 amino acids: CASSLSSSGVGTDTQYF. CDR3 bases: TGTGCCAGCAGCTTATCGTCTAGCGGGGTGGGCACAGATACGCAGTATTTT.

The V gene is TRBV11-2, the J gene TRBJ2-3; 12 bases are shared with TRBD2. The germline V gene has CDR1 SGHAT and CDR2 FQNNGV. V lost 3 bases to trimming and J lost 3 bases; unmatched junction nucleotides: 4. This CDR3 has 16 residues. CDR3 region: CASSLSGLAGTDTQYF. In DNA, the CDR3 is TGTGCCAGCAGCTTGAGCGGACTAGCGGGGACAGATACGCAGTATTTT.

This clonotype was seen once. It may be a read error: a sequence one base away is much more abundant. The genes are TRBV20-1 and TRBJ2-7; TRBD1 might be the D (7 bases). This CDR3 contains 17 residues. Looked up from germline, CDR1 is DFQATT and CDR2 is SNEGSKA (reference sequence). For the CDR3, the DNA is TGCAGTACTAGAGATATGGGGCAGGGGGGTTTCTCCTACGAGCAGTACTTC. This encodes CSTRDMGQGGFSYEQYF.

The gene calls are TRBV7-2 and TRBJ1-3, with D perhaps matching TRBD1 (5 bases). Germline V CDR1 and CDR2: SGHTA, FQGNSA. The CDR3 has 15 residues. Trimming took 2 bases from V and 2 from J, leaving 10 bases between them. The CDR3 loop reads CASSLLQAAGNTIYF. CDR3 DNA: TGTGCCAGCAGCTTACTACAGGCTGCTGGAAACACCATATATTTT.

The rearrangement uses TRBV11-2 and TRBJ1-4; D remains unclear. The V and J ends lost 3 bases and 4 bases respectively, with 15 bases between them. This CDR3 contains 16 residues. Germline values: CDR1 SGHAT, CDR2 FQNNGV. CDR3 DNA sequence: TGTGCCAGCAGCTTGGGGAAGCAGAGCTTTAATGAAAAACTGTTTTTT. Translated, it gives CASSLGKQSFNEKLFF.

This clonotype was counted a few times. The chain employs TRBV29-1 and TRBJ2-3; 8 positions agree with TRBD2. The junction had 9 bases not matched to a gene; V was cut back by 7 bases and J by 6 bases. Germline lookup yields CDR1 SQVTM and CDR2 ANQGSEA. This CDR3 contains 13 residues. CDR3 sequence (DNA): TGCAGCGGAGGGCGGGGGGAAGGGGATACGCAGTATTTT. It translates to CSGGRGEGDTQYF.

This clonotype was detected a few times. This chain links TRBV10-2 with TRBJ2-4; no firm D call. Germline V CDR1 and CDR2: WSHSY, SAAADI. This CDR3 is built from 14 residues. V was pared by 6 bases and J by 2 bases, with 11 bases between. This CDR3 is CASRVDPSKNIQYF. CDR3 DNA sequence: TGCGCCAGCAGAGTGGACCCCTCCAAAAACATTCAGTACTTC.

A few counts support this clonotype. The chain employs TRBV3-1 and TRBJ1-2; D ambiguous. CDR3 length equals 12 residues. Per the germline V gene, CDR1 is LGHDT and CDR2 is YNNKEL (reference sequence). V dropped 0 bases and J dropped 4 bases, with 3 bases sitting between them. CDR3 loop: CASSQDFYGYTF. As DNA, the CDR3 is TGTGCCAGCAGCCAAGATTTCTATGGCTACACCTTC.

The chain recombines TRBV6-6 with TRBJ2-5; D call uncertain. The V end lost 1 base, the J end lost 2 bases, and 11 bases lay between the germline ends. The germline V gene encodes CDR1 MNHNY and CDR2 SVGAGI (reference sequence). This CDR3 is 15 amino acids long. The CDR3 loop reads CASSYLGHSQETQYF. The CDR3 DNA sequence: TGTGCCAGCAGTTACTTGGGTCACAGTCAAGAGACCCAGTACTTC.

V usage is TRBV6-2 or TRBV6-3 and J usage is TRBJ1-5; weak D call: TRBD1 (6 bases). The CDR3 covers 15 residues. Trimming shortened V by 5 bases and J by 3 bases, and 14 bases separated the two germline ends. CDR1 is MNHEY, CDR2 SVGEGT, per germline. CDR3 in DNA: TGTGCCAGCAGTGCCTACAGGGACCCCAATCAGCCCCAGCATTTT. Its translation is CASSAYRDPNQPQHF.

The genes are TRBV7-2 and TRBJ2-2; TRBD1 might be the D (5 bases). This CDR3 spans 16 amino acids. CDR1 SGHTA and CDR2 FQGNSA come from the germline V gene. Trimming left V 6 bases short and J 5 bases short, with 19 bases between. Written as DNA, the CDR3 is TGTGCCAGCAGTCCCGTTGCTAGGGGCACGACCGGGGAGCTGTTTTTT. Translating gives CASSPVARGTTGELFF.

V is TRBV7-9 and J is TRBJ2-1, with D unclear. This CDR3 region has 12 residues. The germline V gene has CDR1 SEHNR and CDR2 FQNEAQ (reference sequence). V was cut by 8 bases and J by 4 bases, with 9 bases left in between. The CDR3 DNA reads TGTGCCAGCTGGGATTCTTACAATGAGCAGTTCTTC. It codes for CASWDSYNEQFF.

V and J are TRBV6-6 and TRBJ2-7; D may be TRBD2 (5 bases). CDR1 MNHNY and CDR2 SVGAGI come from the germline V gene (reference sequence). CDR3 length: 13 amino acids. V was cut by 6 bases and J by 5 bases, with 14 bases left in between. CDR3 amino acids: CASSPEGVHEQYF. DNA of the CDR3: TGTGCCAGCAGCCCTGAGGGAGTCCACGAGCAGTACTTC.

This clonotype was recorded only once. The CDR3 nucleotides are TGTGCCAGCAGTTTTGGTAGCAAGGAGACCCAGTACTTC. This sequence encodes CASSFGSKETQYF. This chain uses TRBV12-3 or TRBV12-4 with TRBJ2-5; no definite D call. The CDR3 loop spans 13 amino acids. The V gene lost 3 bases and the J gene lost 5 bases, with 10 bases spanning the gap.

The chain has TRBV7-6 and TRBJ2-1; TRBD2 agrees at 7 bases. This CDR3 is 14 amino acids long. Germline V CDR1 and CDR2: SGHVS, FNYEAQ. Unmatched junction bases numbered 13, after V lost 5 bases and J lost 12 bases. This chain's CDR3 is CASSPSGASAGQFF. The CDR3 DNA reads as TGTGCCAGCAGCCCCAGCGGGGCTAGCGCGGGGCAGTTCTTC.